Sequencing of this T cell receptor (beta chain) was carried out in a study of radiation and T cells in renal cell carcinoma. CDR1 is MNHEY and CDR2 is SVGAGI in the germline V gene. V lost 6 bases, J lost 2 bases, and 12 bases lay in between. The CDR3 extends over 14 amino acids. Using immunoSEQ multiplex PCR, the repertoire was profiled, and TCRdb retains in-frame clones only, with some absent. Here the sample spans roughly 150,000 clones, roughly 87% being singletons. Time point denoted: blood 2 weeks post-SBRT. Noted treatment: 15 Gy SBRT to primary tumor, nephrectomy 4 weeks later. This TCR was sampled from a woman between 45 and 60 years old with renal cell carcinoma. The V call is TRBV6-5, the J call TRBJ2-3, with a tentative D call TRBD2 (7 bases). The sequencing used blood, collected from a patient whose treatment included radiotherapy and nephrectomy. CDR3 in DNA: TGTGCCAGCAGCCGGGGGGCCTCCACAGATACGCAGTATTTT. It is translated as CASSRGASTDTQYF.